Shown below are 4 T cell receptor beta chains from a single sample sequenced in a study of CD8 T cells in ankylosing spondylitis. TCRdb re-analysed the 5' RACE reads in MiXCR, keeping a single row per CDR3 protein. This sample carries 300,000 to 350,000 distinct CDR3 sequences, around 20% of them seen once, and the ten largest clones take 3.5%. Sample: blood, either unsorted or a sorted T cell fraction (not recorded which). Source of these receptors: a female donor with ankylosing spondylitis or in good health (not recorded which).

This clonotype has only one observation. The rearrangement links TRBV7-2 to TRBJ2-3, with D hard to call. Germline V gives CDR1 SGHTA, CDR2 FQGNSA. V lost 5 bases and J lost 0, with 9 bases in between. This CDR3 is 14 amino acids long. CDR3 DNA sequence: TGTGCCAGCAGCGGGCGCACGAGCACAGATACGCAGTATTTT. Translation: CASSGRTSTDTQYF.

In this sample, this clonotype turned up a few times. The genes are TRBV7-3 and TRBJ2-1; D is undetermined. Germline CDR1 SGHTA, CDR2 FQGTGA. The CDR3 length is 15 residues. V lost 5 bases, J lost 8 bases, and 19 bases lay in between. CDR3 loop: CASSPGALPSDEQFF. Written as DNA, the CDR3 is TGTGCCAGCAGCCCTGGTGCCCTCCCCAGCGATGAGCAGTTCTTC.

This clonotype turned up a few times. V and J are TRBV20-1 and TRBJ2-3; D remains unclear. Trimming shortened V by 2 bases and J by 0 bases, and 9 bases separated the two germline ends. Looked up from germline, CDR1 is DFQATT and CDR2 is SNEGSKA (reference sequence). This CDR3 has 14 residues. CDR3 region: CSARPGISTDTQYF. CDR3 coding DNA: TGCAGTGCTAGACCAGGAATAAGCACAGATACGCAGTATTTT.

This clonotype was counted many times. The chain links TRBV24-1 to TRBJ2-1, with 8 bases fitting TRBD1. Germline assignment: CDR1 KGHDR and CDR2 SFDVKD. The CDR3 totals 14 residues. V lost 8 bases and J lost 7; bases outside the gene matches: 9. CDR3 sequence: CATTTGTGKNEQFF. The CDR3 bases are TGTGCCACCACCACCGGGACAGGTAAAAATGAGCAGTTCTTC.